This T cell receptor (beta chain) was found in a study of blood T cell repertoires in COVID-19. This CDR3 comprises 16 residues. Profiled with immunoSEQ multiplex PCR; TCRdb holds only in-frame clones, not every one. In the table there are 400,000 or so clones, about nine tenths of which are singletons. The sample was PBMCs or T cells enriched from blood (not recorded which). This rearrangement joins TRBV21-1 to TRBJ1-1; the D call TRBD1 from the table was never checked on the DNA. TRBV21-1 is given as a pseudogene. This clonotype was obtained from a man between 18 and 35 years old who had recovered from COVID-19. The CDR3 is CASSNSAQGLNTEAFF. The CDR3 region has the DNA TGTGCCAGCAGCAACTCGGCCCAGGGTTTGAACACTGAAGCTTTCTTT.